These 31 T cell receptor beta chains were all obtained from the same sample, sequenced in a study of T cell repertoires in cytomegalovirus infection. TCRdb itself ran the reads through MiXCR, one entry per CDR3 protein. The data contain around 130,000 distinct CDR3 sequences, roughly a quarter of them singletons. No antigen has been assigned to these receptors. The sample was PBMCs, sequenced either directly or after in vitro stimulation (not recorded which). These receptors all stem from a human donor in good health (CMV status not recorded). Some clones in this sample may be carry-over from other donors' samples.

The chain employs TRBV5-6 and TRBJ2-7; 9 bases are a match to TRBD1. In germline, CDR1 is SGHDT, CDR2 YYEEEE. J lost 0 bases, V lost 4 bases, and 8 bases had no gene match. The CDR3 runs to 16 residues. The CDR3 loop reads CASSENRGPPSYEQYF. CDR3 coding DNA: TGTGCCAGCAGCGAAAACAGGGGGCCCCCCTCCTACGAGCAGTACTTC. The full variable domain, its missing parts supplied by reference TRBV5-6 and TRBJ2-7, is DAGVTQSPTHLIKTRGQQVTLRCSPKSGHDTVSWYQQALGQGPQFIFQYYEEEERQRGNFPDRFSGHQFPNYSSELNVNALLLGDSALYLCASSENRGPPSYEQYFGPGTRLTVT.

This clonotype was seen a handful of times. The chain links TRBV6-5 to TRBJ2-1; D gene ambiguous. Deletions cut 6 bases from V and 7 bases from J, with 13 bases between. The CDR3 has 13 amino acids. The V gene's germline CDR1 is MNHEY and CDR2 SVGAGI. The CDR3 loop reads CASSRVGWNEQFF. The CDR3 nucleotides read TGTGCCAGCAGCCGGGTTGGTTGGAATGAGCAGTTCTTC.

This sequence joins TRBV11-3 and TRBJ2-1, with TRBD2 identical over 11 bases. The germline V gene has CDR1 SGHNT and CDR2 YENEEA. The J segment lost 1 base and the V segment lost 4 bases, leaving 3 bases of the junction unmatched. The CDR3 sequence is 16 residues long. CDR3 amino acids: CASSYGTSGSYNEQFF. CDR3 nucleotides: TGTGCCAGCAGCTACGGGACTAGCGGTTCCTACAATGAGCAGTTCTTC.

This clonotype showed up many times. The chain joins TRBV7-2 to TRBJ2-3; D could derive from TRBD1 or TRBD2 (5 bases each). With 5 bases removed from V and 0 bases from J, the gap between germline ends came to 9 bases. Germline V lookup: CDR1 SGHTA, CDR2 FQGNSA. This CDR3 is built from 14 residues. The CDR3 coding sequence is TGTGCCAGCAGCCAGGGACGGAGCACAGATACGCAGTATTTT. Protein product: CASSQGRSTDTQYF. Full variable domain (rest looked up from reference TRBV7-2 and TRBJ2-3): GAGVSQSPSNKVTEKGKDVELRCDPISGHTALYWYRQSLGQGLEFLIYFQGNSAPDKSGLPSDRFSAERTGGSVSTLTIQRTQQEDSAVYLCASSQGRSTDTQYFGPGTRLTVL.

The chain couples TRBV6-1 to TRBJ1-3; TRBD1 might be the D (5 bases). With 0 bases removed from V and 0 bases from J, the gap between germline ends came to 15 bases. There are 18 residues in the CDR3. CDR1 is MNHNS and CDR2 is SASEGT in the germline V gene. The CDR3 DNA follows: TGTGCCAGCAGTGAAGCGTTATCGGGGCAGAGCTCTGGAAACACCATATATTTT. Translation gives CASSEALSGQSSGNTIYF.

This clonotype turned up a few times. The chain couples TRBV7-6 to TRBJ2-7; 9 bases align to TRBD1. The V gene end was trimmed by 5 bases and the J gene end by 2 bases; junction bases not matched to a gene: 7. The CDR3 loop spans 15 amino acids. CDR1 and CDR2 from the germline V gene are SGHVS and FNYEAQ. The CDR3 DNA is TGTGCCAGCAGCGAGGGACAGGGTCTACCCTACGAGCAGTACGTC. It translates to CASSEGQGLPYEQYV.

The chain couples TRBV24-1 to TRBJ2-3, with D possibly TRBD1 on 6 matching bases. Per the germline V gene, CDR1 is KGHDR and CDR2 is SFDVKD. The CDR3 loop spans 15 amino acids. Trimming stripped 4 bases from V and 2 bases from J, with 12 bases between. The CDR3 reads CATSDPGQITDTQYF. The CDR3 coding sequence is TGTGCCACCAGTGACCCCGGACAGATCACAGATACGCAGTATTTT.

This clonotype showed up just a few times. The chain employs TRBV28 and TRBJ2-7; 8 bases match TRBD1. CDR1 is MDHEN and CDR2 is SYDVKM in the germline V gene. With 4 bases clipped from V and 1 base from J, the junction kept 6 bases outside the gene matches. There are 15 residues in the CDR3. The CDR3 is CASSSLRTGSYEQYF. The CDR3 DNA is TGTGCCAGCAGTTCCCTAAGGACAGGGTCCTACGAGCAGTACTTC.

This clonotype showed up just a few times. The CDR3 loop reads CASKVRWDTEAFF. For the CDR3, the DNA is TGCGCCAGCAAGGTACGGTGGGACACTGAAGCTTTCTTT. The gene calls are TRBV5-1 and TRBJ1-1; D not certain. The V and J ends lost 6 bases and 3 bases respectively, with 12 bases between them. The CDR3 length is 13 residues. Germline V CDR1 and CDR2: SGHRS, YFSETQ.

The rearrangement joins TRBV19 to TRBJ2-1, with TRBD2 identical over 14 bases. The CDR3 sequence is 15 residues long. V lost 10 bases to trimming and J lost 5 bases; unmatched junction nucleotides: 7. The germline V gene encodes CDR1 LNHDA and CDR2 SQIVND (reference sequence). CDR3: CATRLAGGPHNEQFF. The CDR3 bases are TGTGCCACACGACTAGCGGGAGGGCCCCACAATGAGCAGTTCTTC.

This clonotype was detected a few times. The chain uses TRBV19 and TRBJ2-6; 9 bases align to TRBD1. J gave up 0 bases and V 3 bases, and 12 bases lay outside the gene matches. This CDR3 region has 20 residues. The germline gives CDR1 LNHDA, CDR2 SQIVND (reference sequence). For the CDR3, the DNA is TGTGCCAGTAGTATCTACTCCGGGACAGGGATTACCTCTGGGGCCAACGTCCTGACTTTC. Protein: CASSIYSGTGITSGANVLTF.

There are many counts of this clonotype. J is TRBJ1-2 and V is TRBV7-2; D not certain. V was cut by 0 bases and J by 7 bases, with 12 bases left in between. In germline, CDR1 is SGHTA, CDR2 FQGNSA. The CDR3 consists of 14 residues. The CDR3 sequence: CASSLAPKDAGYTF. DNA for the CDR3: TGTGCCAGCAGCTTAGCGCCCAAGGACGCTGGCTACACCTTC.

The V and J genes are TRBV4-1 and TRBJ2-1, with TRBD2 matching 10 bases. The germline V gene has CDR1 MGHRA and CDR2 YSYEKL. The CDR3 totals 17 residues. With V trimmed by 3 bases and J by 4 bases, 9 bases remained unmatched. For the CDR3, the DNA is TGCGCCAGCAGCCAGAGTGGGGGACTAGCGAAATACAATGAGCAGTTCTTC. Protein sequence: CASSQSGGLAKYNEQFF.

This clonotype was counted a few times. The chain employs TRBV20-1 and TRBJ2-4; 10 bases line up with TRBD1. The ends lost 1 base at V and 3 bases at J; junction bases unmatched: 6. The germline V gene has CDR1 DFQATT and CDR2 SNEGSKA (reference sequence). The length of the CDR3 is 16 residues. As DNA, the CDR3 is TGCAGTGCTAGAGGACCGGACAGGGGGTTCAAAAACATTCAGTACTTC. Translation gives CSARGPDRGFKNIQYF.

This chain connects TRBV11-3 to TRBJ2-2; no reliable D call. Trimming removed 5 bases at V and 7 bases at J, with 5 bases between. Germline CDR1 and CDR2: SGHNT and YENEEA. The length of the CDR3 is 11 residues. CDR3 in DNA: TGTGCCAGCAGCACTAACGGGGAGCTGTTTTTT. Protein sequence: CASSTNGELFF.

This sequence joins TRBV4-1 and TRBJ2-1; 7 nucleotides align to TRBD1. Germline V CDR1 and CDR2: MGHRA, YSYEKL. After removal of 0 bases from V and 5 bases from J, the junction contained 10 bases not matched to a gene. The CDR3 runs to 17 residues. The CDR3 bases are TGCGCCAGCAGCCAAGAAGGACCGGGACAGAATGACAATGAGCAGTTCTTC. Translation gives CASSQEGPGQNDNEQFF.

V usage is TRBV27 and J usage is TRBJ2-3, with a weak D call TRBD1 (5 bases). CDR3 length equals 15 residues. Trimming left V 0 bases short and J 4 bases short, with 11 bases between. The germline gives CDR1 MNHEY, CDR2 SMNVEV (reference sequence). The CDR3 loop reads CASSLSDSLSDTQYF. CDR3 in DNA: TGTGCCAGCAGTTTATCTGACAGCTTATCAGATACGCAGTATTTT.

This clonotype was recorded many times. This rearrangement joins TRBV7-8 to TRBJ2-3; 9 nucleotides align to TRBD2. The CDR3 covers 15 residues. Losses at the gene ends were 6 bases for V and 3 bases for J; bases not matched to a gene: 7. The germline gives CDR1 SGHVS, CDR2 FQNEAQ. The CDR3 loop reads CASRLSGSWTDTQYF. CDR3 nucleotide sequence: TGTGCCAGCAGACTTAGCGGGAGTTGGACAGATACGCAGTATTTT. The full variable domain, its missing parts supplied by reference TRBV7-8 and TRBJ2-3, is GAGVSQSPRYKVAKRGQDVALRCDPISGHVSLFWYQQALGQGPEFLTYFQNEAQLDKSGLPSDRFFAERPEGSVSTLKIQRTQQEDSAVYLCASRLSGSWTDTQYFGPGTRLTVL.

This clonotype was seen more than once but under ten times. This chain's CDR3 is CASSLPRLPNTGELFF. The CDR3 DNA follows: TGTGCCAGCAGCCTTCCGAGACTACCGAACACCGGGGAGCTGTTTTTT. The gene calls are TRBV7-8 and TRBJ2-2, with D perhaps matching TRBD2 (5 bases). The CDR3 is made up of 16 amino acids. CDR1 and CDR2 (germline): SGHVS, FQNEAQ. With 5 bases removed from V and 0 bases from J, the gap between germline ends came to 13 bases.

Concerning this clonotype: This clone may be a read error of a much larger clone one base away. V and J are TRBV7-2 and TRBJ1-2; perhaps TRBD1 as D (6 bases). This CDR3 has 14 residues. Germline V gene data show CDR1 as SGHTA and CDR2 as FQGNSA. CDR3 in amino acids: CANSLATGIVGYTF. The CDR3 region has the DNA TGTGCCAACAGCTTAGCTACAGGGATCGTTGGCTACACCTTC.

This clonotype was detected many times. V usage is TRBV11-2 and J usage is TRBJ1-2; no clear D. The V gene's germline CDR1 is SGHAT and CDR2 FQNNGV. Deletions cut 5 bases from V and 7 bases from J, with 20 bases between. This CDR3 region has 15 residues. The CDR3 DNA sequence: TGTGCCAGCAGCCGAGATCCGGGTCTGGGAGGTGGCTACACCTTC. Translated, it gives CASSRDPGLGGGYTF. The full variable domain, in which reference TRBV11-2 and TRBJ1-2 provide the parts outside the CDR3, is EAGVAQSPRYKIIEKRQSVAFWCNPISGHATLYWYQQILGQGPKLLIQFQNNGVVDDSQLPKDRFSAERLKGVDSTLKIQPAKLEDSAVYLCASSRDPGLGGGYTFGSGTRLTVV.

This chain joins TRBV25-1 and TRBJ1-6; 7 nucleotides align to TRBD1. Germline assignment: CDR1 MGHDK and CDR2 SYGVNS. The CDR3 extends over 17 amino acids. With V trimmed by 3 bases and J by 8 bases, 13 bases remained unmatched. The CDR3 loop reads CASSDYSQGVEDSPLHF. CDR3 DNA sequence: TGTGCCAGCAGTGATTACTCGCAGGGGGTAGAGGATTCACCCCTCCACTTT.

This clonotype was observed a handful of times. The CDR3 protein is CASSFSGSIAGELFF. The CDR3 bases are TGTGCCAGCAGTTTTTCCGGGAGTATAGCCGGGGAGCTGTTTTTT. The chain is built from TRBV12-3 or TRBV12-4 and TRBJ2-2; weak D call: TRBD2 (6 bases). CDR3 size: 15 residues. Trimming stripped 3 bases from V and 6 bases from J, with 14 bases between.

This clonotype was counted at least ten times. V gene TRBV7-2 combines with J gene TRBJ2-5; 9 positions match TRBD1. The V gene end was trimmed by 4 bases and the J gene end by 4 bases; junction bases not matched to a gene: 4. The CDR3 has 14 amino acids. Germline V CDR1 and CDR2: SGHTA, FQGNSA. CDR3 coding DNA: TGTGCCAGCAGCTCGGGGACAGGGCTAGAGACCCAGTACTTC. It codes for CASSSGTGLETQYF.

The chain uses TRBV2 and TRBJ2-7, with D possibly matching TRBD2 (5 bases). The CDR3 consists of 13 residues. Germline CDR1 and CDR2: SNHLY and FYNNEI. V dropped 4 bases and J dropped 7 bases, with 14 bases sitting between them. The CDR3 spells CASSVEARQEQYF. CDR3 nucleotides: TGTGCCAGCAGTGTGGAGGCTAGGCAAGAGCAGTACTTC.

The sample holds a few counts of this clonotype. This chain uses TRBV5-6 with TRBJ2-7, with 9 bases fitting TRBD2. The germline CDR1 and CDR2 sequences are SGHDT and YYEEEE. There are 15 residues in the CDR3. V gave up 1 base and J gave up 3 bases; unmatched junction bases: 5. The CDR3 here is CASSLRASGVYEQYF. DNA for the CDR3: TGTGCCAGCAGCTTGAGGGCTAGCGGGGTCTACGAGCAGTACTTC.

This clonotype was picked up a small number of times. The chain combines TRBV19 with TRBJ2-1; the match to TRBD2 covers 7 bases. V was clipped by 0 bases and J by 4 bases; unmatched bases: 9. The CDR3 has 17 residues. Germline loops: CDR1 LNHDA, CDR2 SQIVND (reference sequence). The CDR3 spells CASSIDLASGVYNEQFF. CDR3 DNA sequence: TGTGCCAGTAGTATAGATCTTGCTAGCGGAGTATACAATGAGCAGTTCTTC.

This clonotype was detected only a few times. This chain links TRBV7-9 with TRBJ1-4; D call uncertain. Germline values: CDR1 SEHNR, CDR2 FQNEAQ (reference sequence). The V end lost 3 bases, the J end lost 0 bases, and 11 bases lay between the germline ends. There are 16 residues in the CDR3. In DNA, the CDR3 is TGTGCCAGCAGCTTTTCCAGAACCGCAACTAATGAAAAACTGTTTTTT. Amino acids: CASSFSRTATNEKLFF. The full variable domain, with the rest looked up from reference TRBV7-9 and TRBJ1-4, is DTGVSQNPRHKITKRGQNVTFRCDPISEHNRLYWYRQTLGQGPEFLTYFQNEAQLEKSRLLSDRFSAERPKGSFSTLEIQRTEQGDSAMYLCASSFSRTATNEKLFFGSGTQLSVL.

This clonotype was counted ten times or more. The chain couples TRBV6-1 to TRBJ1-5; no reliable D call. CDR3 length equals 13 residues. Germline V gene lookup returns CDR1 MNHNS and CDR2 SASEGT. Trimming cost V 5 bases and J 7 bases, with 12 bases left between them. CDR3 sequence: CASSPQGIQPQHF. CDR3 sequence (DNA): TGTGCCAGCAGTCCACAAGGGATACAGCCCCAGCATTTT.

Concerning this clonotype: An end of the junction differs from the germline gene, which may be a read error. CDR3 in amino acids: CASSWDSSIDTQYF. For the CDR3, the DNA is TGTGCCAGCAGTTGGGACAGTAGCATAGATACGCAGTATTTT. This chain uses TRBV28 with TRBJ2-3, with 7 bases fitting TRBD1. This CDR3 region has 14 residues. CDR1 is MDHEN, CDR2 SYDVKM, per germline. Full variable domain (outside the CDR3, taken from reference TRBV28 and TRBJ2-3): DVKVTQSSRYLVKRTGEKVFLECVQDMDHENMFWYRQDPGLGLRLIYFSYDVKMKEKGDIPEGYSVSREKKERFSLILESASTNQTSMYLCASSWDSSIDTQYFGPGTRLTVL.

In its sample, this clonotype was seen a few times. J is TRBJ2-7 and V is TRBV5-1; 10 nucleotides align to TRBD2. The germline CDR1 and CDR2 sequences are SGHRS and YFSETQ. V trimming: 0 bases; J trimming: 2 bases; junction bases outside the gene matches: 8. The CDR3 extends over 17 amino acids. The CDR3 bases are TGCGCCAGCAGCTTGGAAGGACTAGCGGTTCACCCCTACGAGCAGTACGTC. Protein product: CASSLEGLAVHPYEQYV.